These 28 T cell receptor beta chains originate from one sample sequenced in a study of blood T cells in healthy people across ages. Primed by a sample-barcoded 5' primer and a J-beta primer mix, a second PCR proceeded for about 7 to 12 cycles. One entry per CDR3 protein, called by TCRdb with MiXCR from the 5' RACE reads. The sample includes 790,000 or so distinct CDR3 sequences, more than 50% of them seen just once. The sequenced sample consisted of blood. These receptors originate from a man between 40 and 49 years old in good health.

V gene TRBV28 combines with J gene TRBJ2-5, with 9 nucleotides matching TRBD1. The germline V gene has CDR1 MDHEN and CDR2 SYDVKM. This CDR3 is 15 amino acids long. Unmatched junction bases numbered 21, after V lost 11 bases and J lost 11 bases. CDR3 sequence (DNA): TGTGCCTGGAGGGGTACAGGGGGCGCTTTGGGAGAGCAGTACTTC. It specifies CAWRGTGGALGEQYF.

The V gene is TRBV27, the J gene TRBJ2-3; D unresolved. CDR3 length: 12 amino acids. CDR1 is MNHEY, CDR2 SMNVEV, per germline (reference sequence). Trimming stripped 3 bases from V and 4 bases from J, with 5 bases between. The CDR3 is CASSFPPDTQYF. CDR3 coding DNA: TGTGCCAGCAGTTTTCCCCCAGATACGCAGTATTTT.

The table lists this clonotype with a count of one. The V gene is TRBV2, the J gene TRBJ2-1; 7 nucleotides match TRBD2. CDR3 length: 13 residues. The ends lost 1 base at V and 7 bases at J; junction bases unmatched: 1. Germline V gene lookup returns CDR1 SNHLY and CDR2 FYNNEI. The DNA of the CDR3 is TGTGCCAGCAGTGAAGGGGGAGGGAATGAGCAGTTCTTC. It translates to CASSEGGGNEQFF.

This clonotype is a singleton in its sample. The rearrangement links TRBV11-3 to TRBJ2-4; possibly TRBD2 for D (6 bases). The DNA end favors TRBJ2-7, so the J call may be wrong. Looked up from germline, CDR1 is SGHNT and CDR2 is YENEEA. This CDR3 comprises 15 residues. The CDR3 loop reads CASSLGLGDHYEQYF. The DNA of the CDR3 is TGTGCCAGCAGCTTAGGACTAGGGGACCACTACGAGCAGTACTTC.

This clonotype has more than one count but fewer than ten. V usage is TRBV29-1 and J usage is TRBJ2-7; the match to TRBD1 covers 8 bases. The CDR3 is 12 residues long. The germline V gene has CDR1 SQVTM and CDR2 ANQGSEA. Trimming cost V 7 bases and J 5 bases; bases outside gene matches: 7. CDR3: CSGTGGFDEQYF. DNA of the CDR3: TGCAGCGGAACAGGGGGGTTCGACGAGCAGTACTTC.

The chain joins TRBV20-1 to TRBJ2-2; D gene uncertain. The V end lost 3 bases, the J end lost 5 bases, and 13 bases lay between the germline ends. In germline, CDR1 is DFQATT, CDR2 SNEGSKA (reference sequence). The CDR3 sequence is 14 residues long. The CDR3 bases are TGCAGTGCTAGTGTGGTCTCCCCGACCGGGGAGCTGTTTTTT. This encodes CSASVVSPTGELFF.

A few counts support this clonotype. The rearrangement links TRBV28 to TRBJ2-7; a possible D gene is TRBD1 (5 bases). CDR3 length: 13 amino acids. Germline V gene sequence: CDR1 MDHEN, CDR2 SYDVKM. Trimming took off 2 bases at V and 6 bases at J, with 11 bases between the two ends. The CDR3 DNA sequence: TGTGCCAGCAGTTTACCTCAGGGTGGCGAGCAGTACTTC. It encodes CASSLPQGGEQYF.

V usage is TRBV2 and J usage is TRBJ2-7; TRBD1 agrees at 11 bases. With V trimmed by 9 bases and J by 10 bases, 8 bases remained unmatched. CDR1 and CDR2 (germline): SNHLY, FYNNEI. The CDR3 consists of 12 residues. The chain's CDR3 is CARGGTGGTQYF. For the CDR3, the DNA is TGTGCCAGGGGGGGGACAGGGGGAACCCAGTACTTC.

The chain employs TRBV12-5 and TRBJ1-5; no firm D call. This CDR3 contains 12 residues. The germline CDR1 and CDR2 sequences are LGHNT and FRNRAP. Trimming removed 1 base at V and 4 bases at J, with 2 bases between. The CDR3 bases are TGTGCTAGTGGTTTGGATAATCAGCCCCAGCATTTT. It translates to CASGLDNQPQHF.

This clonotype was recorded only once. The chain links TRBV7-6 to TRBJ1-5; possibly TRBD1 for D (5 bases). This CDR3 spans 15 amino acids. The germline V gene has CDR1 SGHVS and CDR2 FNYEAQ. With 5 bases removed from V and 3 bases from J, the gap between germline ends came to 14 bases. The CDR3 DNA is TGTGCCAGCAGCGGCTCGGGGGGAGTCAATCAGCCCCAGCATTTT. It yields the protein CASSGSGGVNQPQHF.

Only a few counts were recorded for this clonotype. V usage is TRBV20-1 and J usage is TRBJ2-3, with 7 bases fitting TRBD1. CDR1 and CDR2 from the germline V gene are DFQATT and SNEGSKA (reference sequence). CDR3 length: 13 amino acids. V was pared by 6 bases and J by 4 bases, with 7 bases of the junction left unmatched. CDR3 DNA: TGCAGTGCACAACAGGGGTCTTCAGATACGCAGTATTTT. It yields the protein CSAQQGSSDTQYF.

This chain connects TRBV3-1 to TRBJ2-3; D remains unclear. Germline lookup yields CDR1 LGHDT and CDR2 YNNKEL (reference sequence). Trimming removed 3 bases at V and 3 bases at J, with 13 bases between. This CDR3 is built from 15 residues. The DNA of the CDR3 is TGTGCCAGCAGCCACACCCCCGGCCTGACAGATACGCAGTATTTT. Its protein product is CASSHTPGLTDTQYF.

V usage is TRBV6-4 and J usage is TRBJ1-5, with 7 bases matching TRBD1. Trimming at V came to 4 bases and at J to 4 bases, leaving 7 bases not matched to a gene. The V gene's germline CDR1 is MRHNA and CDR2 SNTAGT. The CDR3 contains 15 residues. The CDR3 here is CASSATTGLNQPQHF. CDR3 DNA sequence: TGTGCCAGCAGTGCTACGACAGGGCTTAATCAGCCCCAGCATTTT.

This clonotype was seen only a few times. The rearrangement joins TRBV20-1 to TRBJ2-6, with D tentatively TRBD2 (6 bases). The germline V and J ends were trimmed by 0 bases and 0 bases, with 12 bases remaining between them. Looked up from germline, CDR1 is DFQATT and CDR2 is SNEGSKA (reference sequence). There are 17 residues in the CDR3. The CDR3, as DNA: TGCAGTGCTAGAGAGTCCGGGAGCAGCTCTGGGGCCAACGTCCTGACTTTC. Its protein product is CSARESGSSSGANVLTF.

The CDR3 spells CSDSFGNEQYF. Written as DNA, the CDR3 is TGCAGTGACAGTTTCGGCAATGAGCAGTACTTC. This chain uses TRBV29-1 with TRBJ2-5, with D perhaps TRBD1 (5 bases). CDR3 length: 11 residues. The germline CDR1 and CDR2 sequences are SQVTM and ANQGSEA. The full variable domain, rest sourced from reference TRBV29-1 and TRBJ2-5, is SAVISQKPSRDICQRGTSLTIQCQVDSQVTMMFWYRQQPGQSLTLIATANQGSEATYESGFVIDKFPISRPNLTFSTLTVSNMSPEDSSIYLCSDSFGNEQYFGPGTRLLVL.

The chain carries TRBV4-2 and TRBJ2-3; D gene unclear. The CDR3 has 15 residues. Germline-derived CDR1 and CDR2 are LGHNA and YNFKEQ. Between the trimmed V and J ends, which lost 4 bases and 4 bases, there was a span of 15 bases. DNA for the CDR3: TGTGCCAGCAGCCCCGCTTTGTGGCCACCAGATACGCAGTATTTT. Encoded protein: CASSPALWPPDTQYF.

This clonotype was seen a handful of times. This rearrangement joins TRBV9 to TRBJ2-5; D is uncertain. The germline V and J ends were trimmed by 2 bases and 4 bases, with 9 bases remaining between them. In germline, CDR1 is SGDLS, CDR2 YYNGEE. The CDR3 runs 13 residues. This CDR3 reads CASSVFLGETQYF. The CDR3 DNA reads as TGTGCCAGCAGCGTGTTCCTTGGAGAGACCCAGTACTTC.

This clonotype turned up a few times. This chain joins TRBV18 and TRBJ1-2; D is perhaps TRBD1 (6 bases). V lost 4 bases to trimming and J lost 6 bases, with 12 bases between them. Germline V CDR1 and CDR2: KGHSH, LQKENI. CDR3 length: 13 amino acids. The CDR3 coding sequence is TGTGCCAGCTCACAACTCAACAGGGATGGCTACACCTTC. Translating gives CASSQLNRDGYTF.

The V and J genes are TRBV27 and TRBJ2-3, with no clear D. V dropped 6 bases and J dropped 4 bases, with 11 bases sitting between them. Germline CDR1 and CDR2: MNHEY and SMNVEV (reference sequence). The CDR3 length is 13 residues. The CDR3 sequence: CASSPWAADTQYF. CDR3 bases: TGTGCCAGCAGCCCCTGGGCCGCAGATACGCAGTATTTT.

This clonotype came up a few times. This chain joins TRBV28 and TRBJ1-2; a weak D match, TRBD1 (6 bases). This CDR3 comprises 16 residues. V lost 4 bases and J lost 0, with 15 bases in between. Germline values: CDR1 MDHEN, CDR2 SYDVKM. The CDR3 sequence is CASSSVGGIANYGYTF. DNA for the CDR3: TGTGCCAGCAGTTCCGTAGGGGGGATAGCTAACTATGGCTACACCTTC.

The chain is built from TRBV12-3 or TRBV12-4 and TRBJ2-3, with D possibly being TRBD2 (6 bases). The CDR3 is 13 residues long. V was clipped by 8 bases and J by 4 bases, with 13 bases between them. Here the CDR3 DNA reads TGTGCCAGCGCCCGGGGGACTTCAGATACGCAGTATTTT. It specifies CASARGTSDTQYF.

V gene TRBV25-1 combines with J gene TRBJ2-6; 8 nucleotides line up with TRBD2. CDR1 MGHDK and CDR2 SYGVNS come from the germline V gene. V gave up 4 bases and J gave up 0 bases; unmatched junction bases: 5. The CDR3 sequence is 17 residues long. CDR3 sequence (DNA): TGTGCCAGCAGTGGTAGCGGGGTTGACTCTGGGGCCAACGTCCTGACTTTC. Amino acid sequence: CASSGSGVDSGANVLTF.

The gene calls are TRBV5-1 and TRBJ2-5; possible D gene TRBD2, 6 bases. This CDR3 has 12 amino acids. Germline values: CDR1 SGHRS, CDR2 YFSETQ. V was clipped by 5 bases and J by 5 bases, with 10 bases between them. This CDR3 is CASRSEGETQYF. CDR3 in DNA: TGCGCCAGCAGGTCGGAGGGGGAGACCCAGTACTTC. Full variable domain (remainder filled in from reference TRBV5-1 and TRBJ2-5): KAGVTQTPRYLIKTRGQQVTLSCSPISGHRSVSWYQQTPGQGLQFLFEYFSETQRNKGNFPGRFSGRQFSNSRSEMNVSTLELGDSALYLCASRSEGETQYFGPGTRLLVL.

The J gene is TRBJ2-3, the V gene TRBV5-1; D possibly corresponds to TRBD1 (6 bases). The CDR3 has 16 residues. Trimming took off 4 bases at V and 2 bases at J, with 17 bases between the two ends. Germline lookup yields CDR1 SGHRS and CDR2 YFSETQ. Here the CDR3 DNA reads TGCGCCAGCAGCCCCTCTGCAGGGGCGTACACAGATACGCAGTATTTT. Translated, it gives CASSPSAGAYTDTQYF.

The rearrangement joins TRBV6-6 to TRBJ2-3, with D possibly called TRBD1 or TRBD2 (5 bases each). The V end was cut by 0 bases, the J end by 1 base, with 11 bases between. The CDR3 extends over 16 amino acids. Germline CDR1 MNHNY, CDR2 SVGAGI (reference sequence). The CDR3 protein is CASSYSRGGGTDTQYF. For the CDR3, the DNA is TGTGCCAGCAGTTACTCGCGTGGGGGAGGCACAGATACGCAGTATTTT.

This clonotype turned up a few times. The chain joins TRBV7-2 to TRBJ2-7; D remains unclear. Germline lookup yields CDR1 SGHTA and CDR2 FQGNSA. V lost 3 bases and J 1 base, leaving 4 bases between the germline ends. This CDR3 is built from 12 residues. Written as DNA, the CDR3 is TGTGCCAGCAGCTTTGCTTCCTACGAGCAGTACTTC. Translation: CASSFASYEQYF.

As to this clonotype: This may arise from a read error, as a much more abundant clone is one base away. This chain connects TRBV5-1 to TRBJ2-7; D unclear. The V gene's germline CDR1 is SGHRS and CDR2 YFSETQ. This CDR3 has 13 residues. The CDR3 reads CASSLDYSSEQYF. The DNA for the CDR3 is TGCGCCAGCAGCTTGGACTACTCCTCCGAGCAGTACTTC.

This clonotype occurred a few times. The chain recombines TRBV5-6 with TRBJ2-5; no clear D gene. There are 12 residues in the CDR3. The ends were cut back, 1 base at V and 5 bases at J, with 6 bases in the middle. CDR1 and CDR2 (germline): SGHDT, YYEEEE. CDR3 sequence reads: CASSLRAETQYF. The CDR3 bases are TGTGCCAGCAGCTTGCGGGCCGAGACCCAGTACTTC.